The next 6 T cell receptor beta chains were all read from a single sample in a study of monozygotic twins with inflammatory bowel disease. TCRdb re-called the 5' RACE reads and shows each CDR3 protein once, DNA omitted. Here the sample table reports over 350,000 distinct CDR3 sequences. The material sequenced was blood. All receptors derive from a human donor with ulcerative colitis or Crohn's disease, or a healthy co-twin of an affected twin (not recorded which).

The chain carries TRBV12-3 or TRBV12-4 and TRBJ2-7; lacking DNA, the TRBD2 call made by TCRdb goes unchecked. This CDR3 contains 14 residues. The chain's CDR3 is CASSLTSMAYEQYF.

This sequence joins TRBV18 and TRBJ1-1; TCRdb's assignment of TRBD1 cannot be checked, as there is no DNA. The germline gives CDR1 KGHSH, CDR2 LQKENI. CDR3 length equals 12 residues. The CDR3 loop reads CASSPGQHEAFF.

Here the CDR3 reads CASRPGRGPADTEAFF. This rearrangement joins TRBV27 to TRBJ1-1; TCRdb's D gene call, TRBD1, goes unchecked for lack of DNA. Germline lookup yields CDR1 MNHEY and CDR2 SMNVEV (reference sequence). This CDR3 comprises 16 residues.

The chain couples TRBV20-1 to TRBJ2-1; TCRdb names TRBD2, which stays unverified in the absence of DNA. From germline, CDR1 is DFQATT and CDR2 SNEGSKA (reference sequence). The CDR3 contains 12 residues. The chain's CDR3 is CSATSGYNEQFF.

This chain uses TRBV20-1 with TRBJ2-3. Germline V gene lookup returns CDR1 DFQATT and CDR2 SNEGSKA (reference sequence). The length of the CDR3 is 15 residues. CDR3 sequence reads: CSARDSRKGTDTQYF.

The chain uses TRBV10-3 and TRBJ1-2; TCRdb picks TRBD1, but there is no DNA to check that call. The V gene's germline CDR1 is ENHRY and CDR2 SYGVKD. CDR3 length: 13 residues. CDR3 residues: CAMGQGDNYGYTF.